Listed below are T cell receptor beta chains from one sample, sequenced in a study of identifying expanded T cells in peripheral blood. TCRdb keeps only in-frame clones here, not all; method: immunoSEQ multiplex PCR. The repertoire holds 95,000 or so clones, more than 75% seen once, with 4.5% to 7% in the top ten. Material for sequencing was blood. The receptors stem from a person aged 18 to 70 in good health. CDR3s include the opening cysteine and the closing phenylalanine or tryptophan. The order of the fields is J gene, clone size, V gene, D gene, CDR3 DNA, CDR3 protein. The D gene is left open where the match is weak. Clone size is given for some rows only: seen once, a few or many times, or a class if the clone is expanded.

TRBJ2-5,NA,TRBV7-2,NA,TGTGCCAGCAGCCCCCAAGTTGGCCAAGAGACCCAGTACTTC,CASSPQVGQETQYF
TRBJ1-4,NA,TRBV11-2,TRBD1,TGTGCCAGCAGCTTAGGTGTGGAGACAGGGGTATGGGAAAAACTGTTTTTT,CASSLGVETGVWEKLFF
TRBJ1-2,NA,TRBV20-1,NA,TGCAGTGCCCAACCTGTGTATGGCTACACCTTC,CSAQPVYGYTF
TRBJ2-7,NA,TRBV7-2,TRBD1,TGTGCCAGCAGCTTAAGGGGAGGACAGGGCCCTCGAGAGCAGTACTTC,CASSLRGGQGPREQYF
TRBJ2-3,NA,TRBV5-8,TRBD2,TGTGCCAGCTTCCGGGGGGGCCATACAGATACGCAGTATTTT,CASFRGGHTDTQYF
TRBJ2-1,NA,TRBV5-6,NA,TGTGCCAGCAGCCTAACCAGGGGGGTCCAAAATGAGCAGTTCTTC,CASSLTRGVQNEQFF
TRBJ1-2,NA,TRBV18,TRBD1,TGTGCCAGCTCTTGGCAACAGGGGGCTGATGGCTACACCTTC,CASSWQQGADGYTF
TRBJ2-1,NA,TRBV4-3,NA,TGCGCCAGCAGCCAAAAGTTCGGAGAGGGGAGTGAGCAGTTCTTC,CASSQKFGEGSEQFF
TRBJ2-1,NA,TRBV19,NA,TGTGCCAGTAGTATTCAGTACAATGAGCAGTTCTTC,CASSIQYNEQFF
TRBJ2-3,NA,TRBV10-1,TRBD1,TGCGCCAGCTCTAGGGGGCAGGTGGCAGATACGCAGTATTTT,CASSRGQVADTQYF
TRBJ2-5,once,TRBV7-3,TRBD1,TGTGCCAGCAGCTTATGGACAGGGGAGACCCAGTACTTC,CASSLWTGETQYF
TRBJ1-2,NA,TRBV19,NA,TGTGCCAGTAGTCGACAGGACAACTATGGCTACACCTTC,CASSRQDNYGYTF
TRBJ2-4,NA,TRBV15,NA,TGTGCCACCCAACGAAAAAACATTCAGTACTTC,CATQRKNIQYF
TRBJ1-2,NA,TRBV27,NA,TGTGCCAGCAGCCCAACTGCCGGGTCCAACTATGGCTACACCTTC,CASSPTAGSNYGYTF
TRBJ2-1,NA,TRBV10-2,TRBD2,TGCGCCAGCGGACCAGGACTAGCGGGGGGGCAACGGCAGTTCTTC,CASGPGLAGGQRQFF
TRBJ2-5,NA,TRBV18,NA,TGTGCCAGCTCATCCCTAAGGGCGGACCAAGAGACCCAGTACTTC,CASSSLRADQETQYF
TRBJ2-5,NA,TRBV11-2,NA,TGTGCCAGCAGCCCCAGATACCAAGAGACCCAGTACTTC,CASSPRYQETQYF
TRBJ2-1,NA,TRBV7-2,NA,TGTGCCAGCAGCTCCCTGGGGCATGAGCAGTTCTTC,CASSSLGHEQFF
TRBJ1-2,NA,TRBV6-5,TRBD1,TGTGCCAGCAGTTCCACCGGGACAGACTATGGCTACACCTTC,CASSSTGTDYGYTF
TRBJ1-5,NA,TRBV2,NA,TGTGCCAGCGGGTTGGGGGGGCGCAAAGGGCAGCCCCAGCATTTT,CASGLGGRKGQPQHF
TRBJ1-1,few,TRBV30,NA,TGTGCCTGGAGGGACAGCTTCAGACAGGCTTTCTTT,CAWRDSFRQAFF
TRBJ2-5,once,TRBV7-9,TRBD2,TGTGCCAGCAGCACCCCTACGACTAGCGGACAAGAGACCCAGTACTTC,CASSTPTTSGQETQYF
TRBJ1-6,few,TRBV28,NA,TGTGCCAGCACCACCTCAAATTTATCACCCCTCCACTTT,CASTTSNLSPLHF
TRBJ1-1,NA,TRBV2,NA,TGTGCCAGCCCCGCCAGGGGCCAAGACACTGAAGCTTTCTTT,CASPARGQDTEAFF
TRBJ2-3,NA,TRBV5-4,NA,TGTGCCAGCAGCTCGTACGGGCCAGATACGCAGTATTTT,CASSSYGPDTQYF
TRBJ1-2,NA,TRBV7-2,NA,TGTGCCAGCAGCTTACAGGGGATAACGTATGGCTACACCTTC,CASSLQGITYGYTF
TRBJ2-2,few,TRBV7-2,TRBD2,TGTGCCAGCAGCTTACGGACTAGCCGCACCGGGGAGCTGTTTTTT,CASSLRTSRTGELFF
TRBJ2-7,NA,TRBV7-9,NA,TGTGCCAGCAGCTTATTCTCCGGGTCTAACTCCTACGAGCAGTACTTC,CASSLFSGSNSYEQYF
TRBJ2-4,NA,TRBV7-9,NA,TGTGCCAGCAGCTTAGGTGGCATTCAGTACTTC,CASSLGGIQYF
TRBJ1-6,NA,TRBV5-4,NA,TGTGCCAGCAGCTCAGGGGTGAGTAATTCACCCCTCCACTTT,CASSSGVSNSPLHF
TRBJ1-2,NA,TRBV11-3,TRBD1,TGTGCCAGCAGCAACCAAGACAGGGGTGGATACTACACCTTC,CASSNQDRGGYYTF
TRBJ1-1,NA,TRBV7-9,NA,TGTGCCAGCAGCGCAACGACAGCATACACTGAAGCTTTCTTT,CASSATTAYTEAFF
TRBJ1-6,NA,TRBV5-1,TRBD1,TGCGCCAGCAGCTTGGACAGGGGGAATCTTAATTCACCCCTCCACTTT,CASSLDRGNLNSPLHF
TRBJ1-2,NA,TRBV19,TRBD1,TGTGCCAGTAGTACGATACCCCCCCGGGACAGGGACTATGGCTACACCTTC,CASSTIPPRDRDYGYTF
TRBJ2-7,NA,TRBV7-9,TRBD1,TGTGCCAGCAGCCAAACAGGGGCGCGGGAGCAGTACTTC,CASSQTGAREQYF
TRBJ1-1,NA,TRBV9,TRBD1,TGTGCCAGCAGCGTAGAGGGAGGAGGGACAGTTGAAGCTTTCTTT,CASSVEGGGTVEAFF
TRBJ2-5,NA,TRBV7-2,NA,TGTGCCAGCAGCCCCGTGGTAGGGGAGACCCAGTACTTC,CASSPVVGETQYF
TRBJ1-1,NA,TRBV19,NA,TGTGCCAGTAGTAGGGCCGCGCAGAACACTGAAGCTTTCTTT,CASSRAAQNTEAFF
TRBJ2-6,once,TRBV4-3,NA,TGCGCCAGCAGCACCTACTCTGGGGCCAACGTCCTGACTTTC,CASSTYSGANVLTF
TRBJ1-1,NA,TRBV4-1,TRBD1,TGCGCCAGCAGCCAAGCGAGGGGGCTGGGGGCTTTCTTT,CASSQARGLGAFF
TRBJ1-1,NA,TRBV10-3,NA,TGTGCCATCAGGGCGGTAGGGGATGGCACTGAAGCTTTCTTT,CAIRAVGDGTEAFF
TRBJ2-1,NA,TRBV5-1,TRBD2,TGCGCCAGCAGCTTTCTAGCGGGGGGGACCAATGAGCAGTTCTTC,CASSFLAGGTNEQFF
TRBJ2-3,NA,TRBV7-7,NA,TGTGCCAGCAGCTCAACTAGCCTAATTACAGATACGCAGTATTTT,CASSSTSLITDTQYF
TRBJ1-4,few,TRBV4-1,NA,TGCGCCAGCAGCCAAGAAGGACGGCTCTCTGAAAAACTGTTTTTT,CASSQEGRLSEKLFF
TRBJ1-1,NA,TRBV5-1,TRBD1,TGCGCCAGCAGCGGACAGGGGGCTGACACTGAAGCTTTCTTT,CASSGQGADTEAFF
TRBJ2-7,NA,TRBV7-2,NA,TGTGCCAGCAGCGAGACCGGGACCCACTACGAGCAGTACTTC,CASSETGTHYEQYF
TRBJ2-7,once,TRBV4-3,NA,TGCGCCAGCAGTAAGGGCCAGGGCTACGAGCAGTACTTC,CASSKGQGYEQYF
TRBJ1-6,NA,TRBV30,NA,TGTGCCTGGAGCGGGGAGGGCTACTATAATTCACCCCTCCACTTT,CAWSGEGYYNSPLHF
TRBJ2-3,once,TRBV11-3,TRBD1,TGTGCCAGCAGCCCTCACCGGACAGGGGGCATCACAGATACGCAGTATTTT,CASSPHRTGGITDTQYF
TRBJ1-5,NA,TRBV2,NA,TGTGCCAGCCGGGGGGGCGGTCAGCCCCAGCATTTT,CASRGGGQPQHF
TRBJ1-6,NA,TRBV19,NA,TGTGCCAGTGGATTCAGCTCCTATAATTCACCCCTCCACTTT,CASGFSSYNSPLHF
TRBJ1-1,NA,TRBV6-5,NA,TGCGCTAGCAGGGGCACTGAAGCTTTCTTT,CASRGTEAFF
TRBJ2-2,NA,TRBV7-7,TRBD2,TGTGCCAGCAGGGCTAGCGGATCGAACACCGGGGAGCTGTTTTTT,CASRASGSNTGELFF
TRBJ2-1,NA,TRBV30,NA,TGTGCCTGGAGTGAAAAAGAGCAGTTCTTC,CAWSEKEQFF
TRBJ1-1,once,TRBV7-2,TRBD1,TGTGCCAGCAGCCCGGACAGGGATTACACTGAAGCTTTCTTT,CASSPDRDYTEAFF
TRBJ2-2,NA,TRBV4-1,NA,TGCGCCAGCAGCCAAGTCAGGGGGGTGGCGGACACCGGGGAGCTGTTTTTT,CASSQVRGVADTGELFF